Listed here are 30 T cell receptor beta chains from one sample, sequenced in a study of shared clonotypes between healthy human individuals. This table comes from immunoSEQ multiplex PCR, and its TCRdb copy is limited to in-frame clones, with some not included. In the table there are over a million clones, around three quarters of which are singletons. Specimen: memory CD4+ T cells from PBMCs. Stated subset: CD45RA-negative fraction. The receptors shown here come from a young man in good health. Some clones in this sample may be carry-over from other donors' samples.

Details on this clone: The junction departs from the called germline gene at one end, perhaps through a read error. The chain is built from TRBV29-1 and TRBJ2-7; 7 positions match TRBD2. In germline, CDR1 is SQVTM, CDR2 ANQGSEA. The CDR3 covers 13 residues. The CDR3 sequence is CGVGSTSNYEQYF. CDR3 DNA sequence: TGCGGCGTTGGATCGACTAGCAACTACGAGCAGTACTTC.

The CDR3 region has the DNA TGTGCCACCAGCAGAGACCCCTGGCAGGGTGGTGAAAAACTGTTTTTT. This codes for CATSRDPWQGGEKLFF. V gene TRBV15 combines with J gene TRBJ1-4; TRBD1 might be the D (5 bases). Trimming took off 0 bases at V and 7 bases at J, with 15 bases between the two ends. The germline CDR1 and CDR2 sequences are LNHNV and YYDKDF (reference sequence). The CDR3 is 16 amino acids. Complete variable domain (other parts from reference TRBV15 and TRBJ1-4): DAMVIQNPRYQVTQFGKPVTLSCSQTLNHNVMYWYQQKSSQAPKLLFHYYDKDFNNEADTPDNFQSRRPNTSFCFLDIRSPGLGDTAMYLCATSRDPWQGGEKLFFGSGTQLSVL.

V and J are TRBV5-4 and TRBJ1-2, with D unresolved. Germline V lookup: CDR1 SGHNT, CDR2 YYREEE (reference sequence). Trimming shortened V by 4 bases and J by 8 bases, and 15 bases separated the two germline ends. This CDR3 contains 13 residues. The CDR3 spells CASSQDGASGYTF. The CDR3 DNA follows: TGTGCCAGCAGCCAGGACGGCGCGTCGGGCTACACCTTC.

This chain connects TRBV28 to TRBJ2-4; 11 bases line up with TRBD1. CDR1 and CDR2 from the germline V gene are MDHEN and SYDVKM. V was clipped by 1 base and J by 5 bases; unmatched bases: 7. CDR3 size: 17 residues. The CDR3 DNA reads as TGTGCCAGCAGTTTATCCGGACAGGGGGCGTTGGAAAACATTCAGTACTTC. It is translated as CASSLSGQGALENIQYF.

The V call is TRBV30, the J call TRBJ1-4; 7 bases are shared with TRBD1. Germline-derived CDR1 and CDR2 are GTSNPN and SVGIG (reference sequence). This CDR3 comprises 11 residues. Unmatched junction bases numbered 8, after V lost 4 bases and J lost 15 bases. The CDR3 sequence is CAWTRTGVLFF. For the CDR3, the DNA is TGTGCCTGGACTCGCACAGGGGTTTTGTTTTTT.

This chain joins TRBV19 and TRBJ1-2, with 9 bases that match TRBD1. The V gene end was trimmed by 6 bases and the J gene end by 2 bases; junction bases not matched to a gene: 7. The CDR3 totals 15 residues. Germline CDR1 reads LNHDA; CDR2 reads SQIVND (reference sequence). CDR3 protein: CASSYGTGSNYGYTF. The CDR3, as DNA: TGTGCCAGTAGCTATGGGACAGGGTCAAACTATGGCTACACCTTC. The full variable domain, with the rest looked up from reference TRBV19 and TRBJ1-2, is DGGITQSPKYLFRKEGQNVTLSCEQNLNHDAMYWYRQDPGQGLRLIYYSQIVNDFQKGDIAEGYSVSREKKESFPLTVTSAQKNPTAFYLCASSYGTGSNYGYTFGSGTRLTVV.

CDR3 amino acids: CATSRGLAGANEQFF. Here the CDR3 DNA reads TGTGCCACCAGCAGAGGACTAGCGGGAGCCAATGAGCAGTTCTTC. The chain uses TRBV15 and TRBJ2-1, with TRBD2 matching 12 bases. The germline V gene encodes CDR1 LNHNV and CDR2 YYDKDF (reference sequence). V shed 1 base, J shed 6 bases, and the junction held 1 base outside the gene matches. This CDR3 spans 15 amino acids.

J is TRBJ2-7 and V is TRBV11-2, with 8 bases that match TRBD2. In germline, CDR1 is SGHAT, CDR2 FQNNGV. This CDR3 comprises 15 residues. The V gene end was trimmed by 1 base and the J gene end by 4 bases; junction bases not matched to a gene: 6. This CDR3 is CASSLAQAGAYEQYF. CDR3 sequence (DNA): TGTGCCAGCAGCTTAGCTCAAGCGGGAGCTTACGAGCAGTACTTC.

This rearrangement joins TRBV27 to TRBJ2-7; no definite D call. The CDR3 is made up of 16 amino acids. From germline, CDR1 is MNHEY and CDR2 SMNVEV (reference sequence). V lost 2 bases and J 4 bases, leaving 18 bases between the germline ends. CDR3 loop: CASSLHKGLKPYEQYF. The CDR3, as DNA: TGTGCCAGCAGTTTACACAAGGGTCTAAAACCTTACGAGCAGTACTTC.

J is TRBJ1-2 and V is TRBV19; D ambiguous. In germline, CDR1 is LNHDA, CDR2 SQIVND (reference sequence). V lost 3 bases and J lost 4, with 9 bases in between. This CDR3 is 13 amino acids long. CDR3 amino acids: CASSMASSYGYTF. The CDR3 coding sequence is TGTGCCAGTAGTATGGCCAGCTCCTATGGCTACACCTTC.

The chain uses TRBV5-1 and TRBJ2-3, with 14 bases that match TRBD2. This CDR3 region has 17 residues. V trimming: 2 bases; J trimming: 6 bases; junction bases outside the gene matches: 8. Germline V lookup: CDR1 SGHRS, CDR2 YFSETQ. The CDR3 spells CASSFVPGLAGVDTQYF. The CDR3 nucleotides read TGCGCCAGCAGCTTTGTTCCGGGACTAGCGGGAGTGGATACGCAGTATTTT.

This sequence joins TRBV18 and TRBJ2-7; a weak D match, TRBD2 (5 bases). V was trimmed by 0 bases and J by 4 bases, leaving 7 bases between them. The CDR3 covers 13 residues. The germline CDR1 and CDR2 sequences are KGHSH and LQKENI. The CDR3 DNA is TGTGCCAGCTCACCACCGTCGGGGTACGAGCAGTACTTC. Translating gives CASSPPSGYEQYF. Combining the CDR3 with reference TRBV18 and TRBJ2-7 gives the whole variable domain NAGVMQNPRHLVRRRGQEARLRCSPMKGHSHVYWYRQLPEEGLKFMVYLQKENIIDESGMPKERFSAEFPKEGPSILRIQQVVRGDSAAYFCASSPPSGYEQYFGPGTRLTVT.

V and J are TRBV14 and TRBJ1-5; 8 bases map to TRBD1. The germline gives CDR1 SGHDN, CDR2 FVKESK. CDR3 length: 15 amino acids. The ends lost 2 bases at V and 7 bases at J; junction bases unmatched: 7. The CDR3 DNA reads TGTGCCAGCAGCCAAAGACAGGGGTCAAGCCAGCCCCAGCATTTT. It encodes CASSQRQGSSQPQHF.

The V and J genes are TRBV9 and TRBJ2-7, with 11 bases lining up with TRBD2. V was clipped by 3 bases and J by 3 bases; unmatched bases: 5. The CDR3 runs 15 residues. Germline V gives CDR1 SGDLS, CDR2 YYNGEE. CDR3 DNA sequence: TGTGCCAGCAGCGCGGGGACTAGCGGACGCTACGAGCAGTACTTC. Protein: CASSAGTSGRYEQYF.

This clone was picked up many times. This sequence joins TRBV7-2 and TRBJ1-4; 10 bases align to TRBD1. Germline lookup yields CDR1 SGHTA and CDR2 FQGNSA. The trim removed 5 bases at V and 8 bases at J, leaving 17 bases unmatched. CDR3 length equals 18 residues. CDR3 sequence: CASSPRGQGLLRGEKLFF. DNA for the CDR3: TGTGCCAGCAGCCCCCGGGGACAGGGGCTCCTCAGAGGGGAAAAACTGTTTTTT.

The CDR3 is CASSLLGQEETQYF. The CDR3 DNA is TGCGCCAGCAGCTTGCTGGGACAGGAAGAGACCCAGTACTTC. The rearrangement joins TRBV5-1 to TRBJ2-5, with 8 bases matching TRBD1. CDR1 is SGHRS, CDR2 YFSETQ, per germline. Losses at the gene ends were 1 base for V and 3 bases for J; bases not matched to a gene: 2. The CDR3 extends over 14 amino acids.

The chain uses TRBV5-1 and TRBJ2-1; D may be TRBD1 (5 bases). V was cut by 0 bases and J by 2 bases, with 9 bases left in between. CDR3 length: 15 residues. In germline, CDR1 is SGHRS, CDR2 YFSETQ. CDR3 bases: TGCGCCAGCAGCTTGGTGGCCAGGGCCTACAATGAGCAGTTCTTC. This encodes CASSLVARAYNEQFF.

V gene TRBV14 combines with J gene TRBJ2-3; 7 bases fit TRBD2. This CDR3 has 16 residues. The germline V gene encodes CDR1 SGHDN and CDR2 FVKESK. V shed 3 bases, J shed 6 bases, and the junction held 12 bases outside the gene matches. CDR3 DNA: TGTGCCAGCAGCCACAACTTAGCGGGCTGGTGGGATACGCAGTATTTT. This translates into CASSHNLAGWWDTQYF.

This rearrangement joins TRBV4-3 to TRBJ2-6; no firm D call. This CDR3 region has 17 residues. CDR1 and CDR2 from the germline V gene are LGHNA and YSLEER. V lost 0 bases and J 0 bases, leaving 9 bases between the germline ends. This CDR3 is CASSQDTAISGANVLTF. In nucleotides, the CDR3 is TGCGCCAGCAGCCAAGATACGGCGATCTCTGGGGCCAACGTCCTGACTTTC.

The chain joins TRBV7-9 to TRBJ1-1; D is unresolved. Germline lookup yields CDR1 SEHNR and CDR2 FQNEAQ (reference sequence). V was clipped by 0 bases and J by 7 bases, with 9 bases between them. This CDR3 is built from 13 residues. The CDR3 nucleotides are TGTGCCAGCAGCTTAGCGGTTTGGAGTGAAGCTTTCTTT. Its translation: CASSLAVWSEAFF.

The chain joins TRBV30 to TRBJ1-2; perhaps TRBD1 as D (5 bases). V dropped 3 bases and J dropped 1 base, with 9 bases sitting between them. Germline-derived CDR1 and CDR2 are GTSNPN and SVGIG (reference sequence). The CDR3 totals 13 residues. This CDR3 is CAWRYRNNYGYTF. CDR3 nucleotides: TGTGCCTGGAGGTACAGGAATAACTATGGCTACACCTTC.

The V gene is TRBV6-1, the J gene TRBJ1-4, with 10 bases identical to TRBD1. Per germline, CDR1 MNHNS and CDR2 SASEGT. The CDR3 consists of 15 residues. The trim removed 8 bases at V and 4 bases at J, leaving 7 bases unmatched. Written as DNA, the CDR3 is TGTGCCAGCCGGGACAGGGGTTTTGATAATGAAAAACTGTTTTTT. The encoded protein is CASRDRGFDNEKLFF.

A word on this clone: Possible read error: a much larger clone is one base away. At the DNA level, this CDR3 is encoded by other sequences in the same sample as well. V and J are TRBV7-2 and TRBJ1-5, with D unclear. This CDR3 is built from 12 residues. Per the germline V gene, CDR1 is SGHTA and CDR2 is FQGNSA. V was cut by 3 bases and J by 4 bases, with 4 bases left in between. Here the CDR3 reads CASSLGNQPQHF. The CDR3 DNA follows: TGTGCCAGCAGCTTGGGGAATCAGCCCCAGCATTTT.

The J gene is TRBJ2-5, the V gene TRBV5-1; D tentatively fits TRBD1 or TRBD2 (6 bases each). Germline V gene sequence: CDR1 SGHRS, CDR2 YFSETQ. The V and J ends lost 1 base and 1 base respectively, with 11 bases between them. The CDR3 runs to 15 residues. CDR3: CASSLMGGFQETQYF. The CDR3, as DNA: TGCGCCAGCAGCTTGATGGGGGGCTTCCAAGAGACCCAGTACTTC.

In regard to this clone: It differs at one base from a far larger clone, so likely a read error. Within the sample, other DNA sequences also encode this same CDR3. This rearrangement joins TRBV28 to TRBJ1-5; D remains unclear. V shed 4 bases and J shed 5 bases, with 6 bases lying between them. The CDR3 is 12 amino acids. Germline V lookup: CDR1 MDHEN, CDR2 SYDVKM. Here the CDR3 DNA reads TGTGCCAGCAGTTCCACTGATCAGCCCCAGCATTTT. This sequence encodes CASSSTDQPQHF.

This clone has a single count. The chain couples TRBV18 to TRBJ2-1; no clear D gene. CDR1 and CDR2 from the germline V gene are KGHSH and LQKENI. V dropped 2 bases and J dropped 5 bases, with 10 bases sitting between them. CDR3 length: 14 amino acids. CDR3 amino acids: CASSPLLDNNEQFF. The DNA for the CDR3 is TGTGCCAGCTCACCATTGCTCGATAACAATGAGCAGTTCTTC. Full variable domain (remainder filled in from reference TRBV18 and TRBJ2-1): NAGVMQNPRHLVRRRGQEARLRCSPMKGHSHVYWYRQLPEEGLKFMVYLQKENIIDESGMPKERFSAEFPKEGPSILRIQQVVRGDSAAYFCASSPLLDNNEQFFGPGTRLTVL.

Only one count was recorded for this clone. The chain employs TRBV5-1 and TRBJ2-2; TRBD2 agrees at 10 bases. Germline-derived CDR1 and CDR2 are SGHRS and YFSETQ. The J segment lost 6 bases and the V segment lost 1 base, leaving 6 bases of the junction unmatched. The CDR3 has 16 amino acids. The CDR3 nucleotides are TGCGCCAGCAGCTTGTCTAGCGGGAGCTCCTCCGGGGAGCTGTTTTTT. Amino acid sequence: CASSLSSGSSSGELFF.

The chain combines TRBV6-6 with TRBJ1-2; D perhaps matches TRBD1 (6 bases). CDR1 MNHNY and CDR2 SVGAGI come from the germline V gene (reference sequence). Trimming shortened V by 0 bases and J by 14 bases, and 16 bases separated the two germline ends. The CDR3 extends over 13 amino acids. The CDR3 loop reads CASSYSSPGAITF. CDR3 DNA sequence: TGTGCCAGCAGTTACTCGAGTCCGGGGGCCATAACCTTC.

The chain has TRBV28 and TRBJ2-6; D not resolved. Between the trimmed V and J ends, which lost 1 base and 1 base, there was a span of 5 bases. CDR1 and CDR2 (germline): MDHEN, SYDVKM. The CDR3 is 15 residues long. CDR3: CASSLLLSGANVLTF. CDR3 sequence (DNA): TGTGCCAGCAGTTTATTGCTTTCTGGGGCCAACGTCCTGACTTTC.

A note on this clone: One junction end disagrees with the germline gene, perhaps due to a read error. This sequence joins TRBV5-4 and TRBJ2-2, with TRBD1 matching over 9 bases. Germline loops: CDR1 SGHNT, CDR2 YYREEE (reference sequence). The CDR3 extends over 15 amino acids. The CDR3 is CASSYGQGNAGELFF. CDR3 nucleotide sequence: TGTGCCAGCAGCTACGGACAGGGGAACGCCGGGGAGCTGTTTTTT.